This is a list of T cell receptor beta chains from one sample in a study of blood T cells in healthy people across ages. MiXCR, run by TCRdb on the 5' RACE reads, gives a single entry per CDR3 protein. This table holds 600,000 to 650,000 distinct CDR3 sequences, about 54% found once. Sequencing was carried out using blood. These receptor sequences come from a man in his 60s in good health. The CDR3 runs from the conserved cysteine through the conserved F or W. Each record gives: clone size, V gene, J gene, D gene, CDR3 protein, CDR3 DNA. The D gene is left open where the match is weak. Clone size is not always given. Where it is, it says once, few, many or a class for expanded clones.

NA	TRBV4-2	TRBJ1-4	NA	CASSQDHRKKLFF	TGTGCCAGCAGCCAAGATCACAGGAAGAAACTGTTTTTT
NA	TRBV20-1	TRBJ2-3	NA	CSARDIEAGTDTDTQYF	TGCAGTGCTAGAGATATCGAGGCGGGGACTGACACAGATACGCAGTATTTT
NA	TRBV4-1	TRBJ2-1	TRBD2	CASSPLGGGQYNEQFF	TGCGCCAGCAGCCCCCTTGGCGGGGGTCAATACAATGAGCAGTTCTTC
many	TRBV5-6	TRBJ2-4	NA	CASITRGLYQLAKNIQYF	TGTGCCAGCATCACCCGCGGACTCTATCAACTAGCCAAAAACATTCAGTACTTC
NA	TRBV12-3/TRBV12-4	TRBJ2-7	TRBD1	CASSIPGTGSHEQYF	TGTGCCAGCAGCATACCCGGGACAGGGTCTCACGAGCAGTACTTC
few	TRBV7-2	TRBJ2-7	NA	CASSWRLERAYEQYF	TGTGCCAGCAGCTGGCGACTAGAACGGGCCTACGAGCAGTACTTC
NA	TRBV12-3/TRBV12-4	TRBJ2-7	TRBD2	CASSLGVSGGFLSYEQYF	TGTGCCAGCAGTTTAGGGGTTAGCGGGGGGTTCCTCTCCTACGAGCAGTACTTC
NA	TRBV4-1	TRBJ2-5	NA	CASSHSPWAGETQYF	TGCGCCAGCAGCCACTCACCTTGGGCAGGAGAGACCCAGTACTTC
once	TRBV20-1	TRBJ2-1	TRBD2	CSAPKTSGGQISLFF	TGCAGTGCTCCCAAGACTAGCGGGGGGCAAATCTCACTGTTCTTC
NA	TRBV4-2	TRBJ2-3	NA	CASSQEGSTDTQYF	TGTGCCAGCTCACAGGAGGGGAGCACAGATACGCAGTATTTT
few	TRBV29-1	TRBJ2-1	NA	CSVDPTDRSSYNEQFF	TGCAGCGTTGATCCCACAGACAGGAGCTCCTACAATGAGCAGTTCTTC
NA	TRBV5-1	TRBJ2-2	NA	CASSFSELTGTGELFF	TGCGCCAGCAGCTTCTCGGAACTGACGGGCACCGGGGAGCTGTTTTTT
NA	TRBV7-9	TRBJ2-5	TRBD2	CASSSARGGMMDLKTQYF	TGTGCCAGCAGCTCGGCCCGCGGGGGGATGATGGATTTAAAGACCCAGTACTTC
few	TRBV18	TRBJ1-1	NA	CASSPLEGGTEAFF	TGTGCCAGCTCACCACTCGAGGGGGGGACTGAAGCTTTCTTT
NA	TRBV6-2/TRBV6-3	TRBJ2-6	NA	CASRRVSGANVLTF	TGTGCCAGCCGGCGAGTCTCTGGGGCCAACGTCCTGACTTTC
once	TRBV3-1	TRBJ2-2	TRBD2	CASSRIAGGRRTGELFF	TGTGCCAGCAGCCGAATAGCGGGGGGGCGCCGGACCGGGGAGCTGTTTTTT
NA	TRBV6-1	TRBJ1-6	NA	CASSARTASPLHF	TGTGCCAGCAGTGCCCGGACAGCTTCACCCCTCCACTTT
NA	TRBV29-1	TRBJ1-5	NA	CSVEDTEGQPQHF	TGCAGCGTTGAAGACACGGAGGGTCAGCCCCAGCATTTT
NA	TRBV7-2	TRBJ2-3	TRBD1	CASSTLGQEDTQYF	TGTGCCAGCAGCACCCTCGGACAGGAAGATACGCAGTATTTT
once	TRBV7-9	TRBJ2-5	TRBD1	CASSQWGQGAEQYF	TGTGCCAGCAGCCAGTGGGGACAGGGGGCTGAGCAGTACTTC
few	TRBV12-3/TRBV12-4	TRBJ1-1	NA	CASSLEGGNTEAFF	TGTGCCAGCAGTTTGGAGGGCGGGAACACTGAAGCTTTCTTT
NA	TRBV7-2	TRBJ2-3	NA	CASSLVLFTDTQYF	TGTGCCAGCAGCTTAGTGCTCTTCACAGATACGCAGTATTTT
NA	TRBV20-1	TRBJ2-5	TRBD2	CSAFQFRLAGGQETQYF	TGCAGTGCTTTTCAGTTCCGACTAGCGGGGGGGCAAGAGACCCAGTACTTC
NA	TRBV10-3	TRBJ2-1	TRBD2	CAISGGTAGEHYNEQFF	TGTGCCATCAGCGGGGGAACAGCGGGGGAACACTACAATGAGCAGTTCTTC
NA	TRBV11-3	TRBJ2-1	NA	CASSRRLGPHANEQFF	TGTGCCAGCAGCCGGCGTTTGGGACCCCATGCCAATGAGCAGTTCTTC
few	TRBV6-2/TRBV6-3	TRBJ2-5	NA	CASSYFQETQYF	TGTGCCAGCAGTTACTTTCAAGAGACCCAGTACTTC
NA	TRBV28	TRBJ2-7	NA	CASSQTRDARHEQYF	TGTGCCAGCAGCCAAACCAGGGACGCACGCCACGAGCAGTACTTC
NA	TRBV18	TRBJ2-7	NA	CASSQGTVRDEQYF	TGTGCCAGCTCCCAAGGGACGGTTCGGGACGAGCAGTACTTC
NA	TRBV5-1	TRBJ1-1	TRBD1	CASSLWGDRALTEAFF	TGCGCCAGCAGCTTGTGGGGGGACAGGGCCCTCACTGAAGCTTTCTTT
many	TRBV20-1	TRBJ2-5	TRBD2	CSARDDGAGGRKTQYF	TGCAGTGCTAGAGATGACGGGGCGGGGGGGCGAAAGACCCAGTACTTC
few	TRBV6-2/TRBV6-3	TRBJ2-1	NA	CASSPRDNEQFF	TGTGCCAGCAGCCCCCGTGACAATGAGCAGTTCTTC
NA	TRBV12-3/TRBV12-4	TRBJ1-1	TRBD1	CASSLPLRDSEAFF	TGTGCCAGCAGTTTACCCCTTAGGGACAGTGAAGCTTTCTTT
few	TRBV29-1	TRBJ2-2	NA	CSVAGASNTGELFF	TGCAGCGTTGCAGGGGCGTCTAACACCGGGGAGCTGTTTTTT
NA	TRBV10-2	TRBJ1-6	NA	CASSDWGSPLHF	TGCGCCAGCAGTGACTGGGGTTCACCCCTCCACTTT
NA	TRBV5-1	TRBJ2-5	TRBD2	CASSIPLAGSQETQYF	TGCGCCAGCAGCATCCCCCTAGCGGGGAGCCAAGAGACCCAGTACTTC
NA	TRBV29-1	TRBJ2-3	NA	CSVGGSGTDTQYF	TGCAGCGTAGGGGGGTCCGGAACAGATACGCAGTATTTT
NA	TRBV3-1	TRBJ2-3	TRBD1	CASSPGGAATDTQYF	TGTGCCAGCAGCCCAGGGGGCGCCGCCACAGATACGCAGTATTTT
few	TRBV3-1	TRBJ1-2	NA	CASSQDHGSNYGYTF	TGTGCCAGCAGCCAAGATCACGGATCGAACTATGGCTACACCTTC
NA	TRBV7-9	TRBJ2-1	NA	CASSSGLRGNEQFF	TGTGCCAGCAGCTCGGGACTCAGGGGGAATGAGCAGTTCTTC
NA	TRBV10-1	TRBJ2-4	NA	CASSTGTAKNIQYF	TGCGCCAGCAGCACCGGGACAGCCAAAAACATTCAGTACTTC
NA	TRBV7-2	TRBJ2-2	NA	CASSLDPMVGELFF	TGTGCCAGCAGCTTAGACCCAATGGTCGGGGAGCTGTTTTTT
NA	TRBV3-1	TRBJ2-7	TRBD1	CASSHNRGTYEQYF	TGTGCCAGCAGCCATAACAGGGGGACCTACGAGCAGTACTTC
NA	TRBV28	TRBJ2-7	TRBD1	CASSGRQGDEQYF	TGTGCCAGCAGTGGTCGACAGGGTGACGAGCAGTACTTC
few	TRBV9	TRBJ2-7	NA	CASSVGWANYEQYF	TGTGCCAGCAGCGTAGGGTGGGCTAACTACGAGCAGTACTTC
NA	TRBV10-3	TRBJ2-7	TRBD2	CAIRGGGGISYEQYF	TGTGCCATCAGGGGCGGCGGGGGGATCTCCTACGAGCAGTACTTC
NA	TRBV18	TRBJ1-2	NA	CASSPPGGASNYGYTF	TGTGCCAGCTCACCACCTGGGGGGGCTTCTAACTATGGCTACACCTTC
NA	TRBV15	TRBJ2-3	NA	CATSFRLVEGDTQYF	TGTGCCACCAGCTTCCGACTAGTGGAGGGAGATACGCAGTATTTT
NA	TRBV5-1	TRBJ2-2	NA	CASRAGSGTGELFF	TGCGCCAGCAGAGCAGGGTCGGGCACCGGGGAGCTGTTTTTT
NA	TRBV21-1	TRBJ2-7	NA	CARLPLAAAYEQYF	TGTGCCAGACTACCACTAGCGGCGGCCTACGAGCAGTACTTC
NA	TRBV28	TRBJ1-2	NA	CASSRRPQNYGYTF	TGTGCCAGCAGTCGACGACCCCAAAACTATGGCTACACCTTC
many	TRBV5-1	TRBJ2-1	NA	CASSVALDNEQFF	TGCGCCAGCAGCGTGGCACTTGACAATGAGCAGTTCTTC
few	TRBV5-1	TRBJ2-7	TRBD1	CASSSSGTGYEQYF	TGCGCCAGCAGCTCCTCCGGGACAGGATACGAGCAGTACTTC